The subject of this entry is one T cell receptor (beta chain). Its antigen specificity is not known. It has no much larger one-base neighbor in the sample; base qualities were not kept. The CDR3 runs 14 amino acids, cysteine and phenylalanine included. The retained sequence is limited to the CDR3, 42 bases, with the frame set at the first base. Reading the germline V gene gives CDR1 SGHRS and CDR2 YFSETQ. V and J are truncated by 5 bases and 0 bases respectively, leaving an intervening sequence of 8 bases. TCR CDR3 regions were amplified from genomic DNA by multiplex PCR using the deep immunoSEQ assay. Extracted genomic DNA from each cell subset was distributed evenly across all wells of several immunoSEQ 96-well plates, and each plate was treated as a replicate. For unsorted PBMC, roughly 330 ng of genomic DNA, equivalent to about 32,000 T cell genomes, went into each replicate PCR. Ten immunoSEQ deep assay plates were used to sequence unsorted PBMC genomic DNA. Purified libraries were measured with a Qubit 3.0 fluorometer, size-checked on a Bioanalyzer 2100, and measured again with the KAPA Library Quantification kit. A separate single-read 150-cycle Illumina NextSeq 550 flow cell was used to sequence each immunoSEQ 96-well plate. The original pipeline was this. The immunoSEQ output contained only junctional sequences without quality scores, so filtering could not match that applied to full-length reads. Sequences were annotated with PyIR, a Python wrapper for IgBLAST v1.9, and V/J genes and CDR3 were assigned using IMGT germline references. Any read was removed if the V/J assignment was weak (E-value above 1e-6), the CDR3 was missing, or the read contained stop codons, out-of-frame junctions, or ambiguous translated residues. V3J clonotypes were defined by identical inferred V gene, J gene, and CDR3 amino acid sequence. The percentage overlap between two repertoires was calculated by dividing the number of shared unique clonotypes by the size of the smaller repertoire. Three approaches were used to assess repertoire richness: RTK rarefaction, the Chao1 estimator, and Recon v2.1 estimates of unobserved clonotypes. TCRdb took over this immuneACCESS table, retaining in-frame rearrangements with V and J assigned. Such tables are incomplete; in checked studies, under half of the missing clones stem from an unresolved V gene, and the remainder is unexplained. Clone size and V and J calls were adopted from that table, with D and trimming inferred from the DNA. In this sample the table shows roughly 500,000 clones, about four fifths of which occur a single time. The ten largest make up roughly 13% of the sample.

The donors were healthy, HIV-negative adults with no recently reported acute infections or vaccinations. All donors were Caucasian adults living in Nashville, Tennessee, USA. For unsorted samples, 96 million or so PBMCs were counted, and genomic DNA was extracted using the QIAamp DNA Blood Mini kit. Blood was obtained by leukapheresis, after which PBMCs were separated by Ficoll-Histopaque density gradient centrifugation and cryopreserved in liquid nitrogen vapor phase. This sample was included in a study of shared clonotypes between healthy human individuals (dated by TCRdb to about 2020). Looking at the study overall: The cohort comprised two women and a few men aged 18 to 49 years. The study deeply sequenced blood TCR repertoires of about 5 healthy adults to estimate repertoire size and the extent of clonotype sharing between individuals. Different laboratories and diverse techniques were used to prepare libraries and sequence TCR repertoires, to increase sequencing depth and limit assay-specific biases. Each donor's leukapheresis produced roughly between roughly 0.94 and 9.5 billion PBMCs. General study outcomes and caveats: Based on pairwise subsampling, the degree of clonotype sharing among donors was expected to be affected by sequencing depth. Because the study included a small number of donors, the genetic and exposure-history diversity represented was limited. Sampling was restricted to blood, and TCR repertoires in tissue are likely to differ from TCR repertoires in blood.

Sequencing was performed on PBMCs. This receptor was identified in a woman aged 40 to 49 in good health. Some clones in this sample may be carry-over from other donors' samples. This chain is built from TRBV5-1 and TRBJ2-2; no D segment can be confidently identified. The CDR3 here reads CASRVTPNTGELFF. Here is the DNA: TGCGCCAGCAGAGTGACACCGAACACCGGGGAGCTGTTTTTT.